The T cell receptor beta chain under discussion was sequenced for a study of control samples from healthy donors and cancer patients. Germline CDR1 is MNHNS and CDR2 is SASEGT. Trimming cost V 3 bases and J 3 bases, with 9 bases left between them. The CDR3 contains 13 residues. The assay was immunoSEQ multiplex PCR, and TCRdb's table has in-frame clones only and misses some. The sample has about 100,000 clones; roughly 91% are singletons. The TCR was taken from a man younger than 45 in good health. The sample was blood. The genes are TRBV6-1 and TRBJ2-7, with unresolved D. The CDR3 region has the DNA TGTGCCAGCAGTGACCGGGCCTACTACGAGCAGTACGTC. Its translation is CASSDRAYYEQYV.